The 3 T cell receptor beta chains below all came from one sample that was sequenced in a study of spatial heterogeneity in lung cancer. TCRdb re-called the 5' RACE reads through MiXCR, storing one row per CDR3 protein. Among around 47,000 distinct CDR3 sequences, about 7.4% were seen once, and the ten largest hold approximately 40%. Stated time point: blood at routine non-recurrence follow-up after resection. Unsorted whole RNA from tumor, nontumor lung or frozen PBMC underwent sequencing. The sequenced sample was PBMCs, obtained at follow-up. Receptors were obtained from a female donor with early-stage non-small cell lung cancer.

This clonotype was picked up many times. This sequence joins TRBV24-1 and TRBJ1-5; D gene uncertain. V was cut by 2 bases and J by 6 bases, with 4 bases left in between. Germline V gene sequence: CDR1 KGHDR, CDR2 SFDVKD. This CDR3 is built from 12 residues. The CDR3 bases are TGTGCCACCAGTGATTACGGTCAGCCCCAGCATTTT. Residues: CATSDYGQPQHF.

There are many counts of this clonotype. The CDR3, as DNA: TGCAGTGCTAATCGGAACAGGAACACCGGGGAGCTGTTTTTT. Its protein product is CSANRNRNTGELFF. The chain employs TRBV20-1 and TRBJ2-2; D is ambiguous. The length of the CDR3 is 14 residues. V was clipped by 4 bases and J by 1 base, with 10 bases between them. Looked up from germline, CDR1 is DFQATT and CDR2 is SNEGSKA (reference sequence).

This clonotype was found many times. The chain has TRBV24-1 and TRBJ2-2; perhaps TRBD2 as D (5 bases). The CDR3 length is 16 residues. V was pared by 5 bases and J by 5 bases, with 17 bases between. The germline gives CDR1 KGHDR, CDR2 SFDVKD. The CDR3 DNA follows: TGTGCCACCAGTGGAATTGGGCAAGGAGGAACCGGGGAGCTGTTTTTT. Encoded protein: CATSGIGQGGTGELFF.